The sequence of this TCR beta chain was determined in a study of blood T cell repertoires in COVID-19. Study at large: Acute and convalescent COVID-19 specimens originated in the United States, Italy and Spain. T cells, B-cell-depleted T cells, or PBMCs provided the cDNA or gDNA that served as material.

This CDR3 has 16 amino acids. Germline CDR1 LNHNV, CDR2 YYDKDF (reference sequence). V lost 2 bases, J lost 0 bases, and 5 bases stayed unmatched. In the original workflow: Reference gene primers were amplified, and this amplification served to estimate nucleated cell counts. TCRdb keeps only in-frame clones here, not all; method: immunoSEQ multiplex PCR. For V, J and clone size, that table is used; D and trimming come from the DNA. The sample contains approximately 120,000 clones, around three quarters of which appear only once. Material for sequencing was peripheral blood. This sequence was found in a woman in her seventies with acute or convalescent COVID-19. V usage is TRBV15 and J usage is TRBJ2-5; 8 nucleotides agree with TRBD1. This CDR3 is CATSRRQGLYQETQYF. CDR3 nucleotide sequence: TGTGCCACCAGCAGACGACAGGGGTTGTACCAAGAGACCCAGTACTTC.